This T cell receptor beta chain was identified in a study of blood T cell repertoires in COVID-19. Study information: Some COVID-19 samples were acute and others convalescent; all came from the United States, Italy and Spain. PBMCs, B-cell-depleted T cells, or T cells were the source of the cDNA or gDNA that made up the material.

CDR3 length: 18 amino acids. Germline V gene data show CDR1 as SGHNT and CDR2 as YENEEA. V gave up 0 bases and J gave up 0 bases, with 14 bases separating them. Per the original data handling: How many nucleated cells were present was estimated from reference gene primer amplification. Measured with immunoSEQ multiplex PCR; TCRdb has only the in-frame clones, and not every one. V and J calls and clone size are as listed in that table; D and trimming were resolved from the DNA. Of 150,000 to 200,000 clones in the sample, roughly 87% are singletons; the top ten hold 1.6%. The genes are TRBV11-3 and TRBJ1-4; the D gene is possibly TRBD1 (5 bases). The sequenced sample consisted of peripheral blood. This clonotype was sampled from a woman between 50 and 59 years old with acute or convalescent COVID-19. Here the CDR3 DNA reads TGTGCCAGCAGCTTAGATATCACGGGACTCGCAACTAATGAAAAACTGTTTTTT. It codes for CASSLDITGLATNEKLFF.